This T cell receptor beta chain was identified in a study of blood T cells in healthy people across ages. The CDR3 has 15 residues. CDR1 and CDR2 from the germline V gene are DFQATT and SNEGSKA (reference sequence). The second PCR ran about 6 to 12 cycles with a sample-barcoded 5' primer and J-beta primers. TCRdb processed the 5' RACE reads anew with MiXCR; each CDR3 protein has one entry. This sample carries approximately 1.5 million distinct CDR3 sequences, 42% of them seen once, and the ten largest clones take about 4%. Of note for this clonotype: At one of its ends the junction is not consistent with the germline gene, which may arise from a read error.

Sequences were obtained from blood. The TCR sequence derives from a woman under 30 in good health. The gene calls are TRBV20-1 and TRBJ1-1, with a tentative D call TRBD1 (6 bases). CDR3 sequence: CSTRHGGRPDTEAFF. CDR3 bases: TGCAGTACTAGGCACGGGGGCCGACCGGACACTGAAGCTTTCTTT.